Listed below are T cell receptor beta chains from one sample, sequenced in a study of blood T cell repertoires in COVID-19. Sequenced by immunoSEQ multiplex PCR; TCRdb stores in-frame clones only, minus some. The sample lists 500,000 to 600,000 clones, around nine tenths occurring once. The sample was peripheral blood. These receptor sequences come from a woman aged 45-65 years with COVID-19, enrolled during active disease. The CDR3 runs from the conserved cysteine through the conserved F or W. Each record gives: D gene, V gene, J gene, clone size, CDR3 protein, CDR3 DNA. A D gene is named only where the DNA matches it firmly. Clone sizes are given selectively: once, few, many, or a class where the clone is expanded.

d_gene: -; v_gene: TRBV5-1; j_gene: TRBJ1-2; abundance: -; CDR3aa: CASSTGGGDYGYTF; CDR3nt: TGCGCCAGCTCTACTGGCGGGGGAGACTATGGCTACACCTTC
d_gene: TRBD1; v_gene: TRBV11-2; j_gene: TRBJ2-3; abundance: -; CDR3aa: CASSLVGTGASTDTQYF; CDR3nt: TGTGCCAGCAGCTTAGTGGGAACAGGGGCTAGCACAGATACGCAGTATTTT
d_gene: -; v_gene: TRBV5-1; j_gene: TRBJ2-5; abundance: many; CDR3aa: CASSPDSTSETQYF; CDR3nt: TGCGCCAGCAGCCCGGACAGTACCTCAGAGACCCAGTACTTC
d_gene: -; v_gene: TRBV27; j_gene: TRBJ2-6; abundance: -; CDR3aa: CASSGRVSGANVLTF; CDR3nt: TGTGCCAGCAGTGGCAGGGTCTCTGGGGCCAACGTCCTGACTTTC
d_gene: -; v_gene: TRBV9; j_gene: TRBJ2-6; abundance: -; CDR3aa: CASKGGPSGANVLTF; CDR3nt: TGTGCCAGCAAGGGAGGTCCCTCTGGGGCCAACGTCCTGACTTTC
d_gene: -; v_gene: TRBV5-1; j_gene: TRBJ2-5; abundance: -; CDR3aa: CASSLEGLGETQYF; CDR3nt: TGCGCCAGCAGCTTGGAAGGCCTCGGGGAGACCCAGTACTTC
d_gene: -; v_gene: TRBV27; j_gene: TRBJ1-5; abundance: -; CDR3aa: CASSLNRYDQPQHF; CDR3nt: TGTGCCAGCAGTTTAAACAGGTATGATCAGCCCCAGCATTTT
d_gene: TRBD1; v_gene: TRBV3-1/TRBV3-2; j_gene: TRBJ2-5; abundance: -; CDR3aa: CASSHPPGGQETQYF; CDR3nt: TGTGCCAGCAGCCACCCCCCAGGGGGCCAAGAGACCCAGTACTTC
d_gene: -; v_gene: TRBV30; j_gene: TRBJ2-7; abundance: -; CDR3aa: CAWSPLTVYEQYF; CDR3nt: TGTGCCTGGAGTCCCCTGACAGTCTACGAGCAGTACTTC
d_gene: TRBD2; v_gene: TRBV27; j_gene: TRBJ2-2; abundance: -; CDR3aa: CASSRTRLAGGPANTGELFF; CDR3nt: TGTGCCAGCAGTCGGACCCGACTAGCGGGGGGCCCCGCGAACACCGGGGAGCTGTTTTTT
d_gene: -; v_gene: TRBV19; j_gene: TRBJ2-1; abundance: -; CDR3aa: CASSIIPRYNEQFF; CDR3nt: TGTGCCAGTAGTATAATCCCTCGCTACAATGAGCAGTTCTTC
d_gene: TRBD1; v_gene: TRBV11-2; j_gene: TRBJ2-3; abundance: -; CDR3aa: CASSLGGQSTDTQYF; CDR3nt: TGTGCCAGCAGCTTAGGGGGACAGAGCACAGATACGCAGTATTTT
d_gene: -; v_gene: TRBV19; j_gene: TRBJ1-1; abundance: -; CDR3aa: CASSIVPGANTEAFF; CDR3nt: TGTGCCAGTAGTATAGTCCCAGGCGCGAACACTGAAGCTTTCTTT
d_gene: -; v_gene: TRBV24-1; j_gene: TRBJ2-3; abundance: -; CDR3aa: CATSDPPGRTDTQYF; CDR3nt: TGTGCCACCAGTGATCCGCCGGGTCGTACAGATACGCAGTATTTT
d_gene: -; v_gene: TRBV25-1; j_gene: TRBJ1-2; abundance: -; CDR3aa: CASSAPGTPYGYTF; CDR3nt: TGTGCCAGCAGTGCTCCCGGGACACCATATGGCTACACCTTC
d_gene: -; v_gene: TRBV6-1; j_gene: TRBJ1-3; abundance: -; CDR3aa: CASSEAGGAGNTIYF; CDR3nt: TGTGCCAGCAGTGAAGCGGGGGGGGCTGGAAACACCATATATTTT
d_gene: -; v_gene: TRBV20-1; j_gene: TRBJ1-1; abundance: -; CDR3aa: CSASHLGRNTEAFF; CDR3nt: TGCAGTGCTAGTCATCTAGGCAGGAACACTGAAGCTTTCTTT
d_gene: -; v_gene: TRBV7-8; j_gene: TRBJ2-3; abundance: -; CDR3aa: CASSSKGGGSTDTQYF; CDR3nt: TGTGCCAGCAGCTCCAAAGGGGGAGGGAGCACAGATACGCAGTATTTT
d_gene: TRBD1; v_gene: TRBV24-1; j_gene: TRBJ2-7; abundance: once; CDR3aa: CATSDGTAHEQYF; CDR3nt: TGTGCCACCAGTGATGGGACAGCCCACGAGCAGTACTTC
d_gene: -; v_gene: TRBV7-9; j_gene: TRBJ1-4; abundance: -; CDR3aa: CASSLAYSEKLFF; CDR3nt: TGTGCCAGCAGCTTAGCCTACAGTGAAAAACTGTTTTTT
d_gene: -; v_gene: TRBV2; j_gene: TRBJ1-1; abundance: -; CDR3aa: CASSGPGWGRLTEAFF; CDR3nt: TGTGCCAGCAGTGGACCAGGATGGGGGCGTCTTACTGAAGCTTTCTTT
d_gene: TRBD1; v_gene: TRBV19; j_gene: TRBJ1-2; abundance: -; CDR3aa: CASTRGQGAPNYGYTF; CDR3nt: TGTGCCAGTACCAGGGGACAGGGGGCGCCTAACTATGGCTACACCTTC
d_gene: -; v_gene: TRBV27; j_gene: TRBJ1-5; abundance: -; CDR3aa: CASRTGQSNQPQHF; CDR3nt: TGTGCCAGCAGAACAGGGCAGAGCAATCAGCCCCAGCATTTT
d_gene: -; v_gene: TRBV28; j_gene: TRBJ1-5; abundance: -; CDR3aa: CASSSLLPGQPQHF; CDR3nt: TGTGCCAGCAGTTCCCTTCTTCCCGGGCAGCCCCAGCATTTT
d_gene: TRBD1; v_gene: TRBV6-5; j_gene: TRBJ1-2; abundance: -; CDR3aa: CASRPDREDAGTF; CDR3nt: TGTGCCAGCAGACCGGACAGGGAAGACGCCGGCACCTTC
d_gene: TRBD1; v_gene: TRBV3-1/TRBV3-2; j_gene: TRBJ1-5; abundance: once; CDR3aa: CASSHSLGQGNQPQHF; CDR3nt: TGTGCCAGCAGCCACAGCCTTGGACAGGGCAATCAGCCCCAGCATTTT
d_gene: -; v_gene: TRBV3-1/TRBV3-2; j_gene: TRBJ2-7; abundance: -; CDR3aa: CASSSRLRHGTYEQYF; CDR3nt: TGTGCCAGCAGCTCACGGCTTCGACACGGAACCTACGAGCAGTACTTC
d_gene: -; v_gene: TRBV27; j_gene: TRBJ2-7; abundance: -; CDR3aa: CASSLLAADSKSYEQYF; CDR3nt: TGTGCCAGCAGTTTATTAGCCGCGGACAGCAAATCCTACGAGCAGTACTTC
d_gene: -; v_gene: TRBV2; j_gene: TRBJ1-1; abundance: -; CDR3aa: CASSGMRQTLRIGTEAFF; CDR3nt: TGTGCCAGCAGTGGTATGAGACAGACCCTCCGGATTGGGACTGAAGCTTTCTTT
d_gene: TRBD1; v_gene: TRBV12-5; j_gene: TRBJ2-7; abundance: -; CDR3aa: CASGGTVPAYEQYF; CDR3nt: TGTGCTAGTGGCGGGACAGTCCCCGCCTACGAGCAGTACTTC
d_gene: TRBD1; v_gene: TRBV7-7; j_gene: TRBJ2-5; abundance: -; CDR3aa: CASSLTQGVQETQYF; CDR3nt: TGTGCCAGCAGCTTAACACAGGGGGTCCAAGAGACCCAGTACTTC